These 28 T cell receptor beta chains originate from one sample sequenced in a study of PD-L1 blockade in urothelial cancer. Specified time point: pretreatment peripheral blood. Using immunoSEQ multiplex PCR, the repertoire was profiled, and TCRdb retains in-frame clones only, with some absent. The sample records 130,000 or so clones, about four fifths being singletons. Specimen: PBMCs, collected around atezolizumab (anti-PD-L1) treatment. All receptors come from a man in his fifties with urothelial cancer.

The chain recombines TRBV19 with TRBJ2-7, with 11 bases matching TRBD2. This CDR3 spans 14 amino acids. CDR1 is LNHDA, CDR2 SQIVND, per germline (reference sequence). The trim removed 9 bases at V and 2 bases at J, leaving 6 bases unmatched. CDR3 DNA sequence: TGTGCCAGCGCAAGGACTAGCGGGCCCTACGAGCAGTACTTC. Translation: CASARTSGPYEQYF.

The chain carries TRBV5-1 and TRBJ2-5; 11 nucleotides match TRBD1. The CDR3 is made up of 15 amino acids. CDR1 and CDR2 (germline): SGHRS, YFSETQ. J gave up 4 bases and V 1 base, and 3 bases lay outside the gene matches. As DNA, the CDR3 is TGCGCCAGCAGCTTGCTGGGGACAGGGGGAGAGACCCAGTACTTC. Protein product: CASSLLGTGGETQYF.

The chain employs TRBV5-4 and TRBJ1-1, with a possible D match to TRBD1 (5 bases). V shed 0 bases and J shed 4 bases, with 10 bases lying between them. CDR1 SGHNT and CDR2 YYREEE come from the germline V gene (reference sequence). The CDR3 consists of 14 residues. CDR3 loop: CASSLGQGGTEAFF. The DNA for the CDR3 is TGTGCCAGCAGCTTGGGTCAGGGTGGCACTGAAGCTTTCTTT.

The chain links TRBV28 to TRBJ1-1; TRBD1 is a possible D gene (6 bases). V lost 2 bases and J lost 3, with 16 bases in between. This CDR3 comprises 16 residues. Germline values: CDR1 MDHEN, CDR2 SYDVKM. The CDR3 region is CASSLGRGRRDTEAFF. The CDR3, as DNA: TGTGCCAGCAGTTTAGGCAGGGGTAGGAGAGACACTGAAGCTTTCTTT.

The chain couples TRBV9 to TRBJ2-5; 9 bases are shared with TRBD2. The V segment lost 3 bases and the J segment 5 bases; nucleotides outside the gene matches: 17. Germline CDR1 is SGDLS and CDR2 is YYNGEE. The CDR3 loop spans 18 amino acids. CDR3 sequence: CASSGGLVSAGGPETQYF. The DNA of the CDR3 is TGTGCCAGCAGCGGAGGACTAGTGTCGGCGGGAGGGCCCGAGACCCAGTACTTC.

The CDR3 sequence is CASSWTGTSGGWQYF. The CDR3 nucleotides read TGTGCCAGCAGCTGGACCGGGACTAGCGGGGGGTGGCAGTACTTC. The rearrangement links TRBV7-2 to TRBJ2-7, with 15 bases fitting TRBD2. This CDR3 is built from 15 residues. J gave up 9 bases and V 4 bases, and 7 bases lay outside the gene matches. Germline CDR1 and CDR2: SGHTA and FQGNSA. Together with reference TRBV7-2 and TRBJ2-7, the CDR3 gives the full variable domain: GAGVSQSPSNKVTEKGKDVELRCDPISGHTALYWYRQSLGQGLEFLIYFQGNSAPDKSGLPSDRFSAERTGGSVSTLTIQRTQQEDSAVYLCASSWTGTSGGWQYFGPGTRLTVT.

For the CDR3, the DNA is TGTGCCAGCAGTTCCCCCCGACTAGCGGGAGCCTACGAGCAGTACTTC. Its translation: CASSSPRLAGAYEQYF. This rearrangement joins TRBV28 to TRBJ2-7; 12 bases map to TRBD2. The CDR3 is made up of 16 amino acids. Germline values: CDR1 MDHEN, CDR2 SYDVKM. After removal of 4 bases from V and 2 bases from J, the junction contained 6 bases not matched to a gene. Using reference TRBV28 and TRBJ2-7 for the parts outside the CDR3, the full variable domain is DVKVTQSSRYLVKRTGEKVFLECVQDMDHENMFWYRQDPGLGLRLIYFSYDVKMKEKGDIPEGYSVSREKKERFSLILESASTNQTSMYLCASSSPRLAGAYEQYFGPGTRLTVT.

The rearrangement joins TRBV5-4 to TRBJ2-5; TRBD2 is a possible D gene (5 bases). CDR1 and CDR2 from the germline V gene are SGHNT and YYREEE (reference sequence). The CDR3 is 15 amino acids. V dropped 5 bases and J dropped 5 bases, with 19 bases sitting between them. CDR3: CASSIRLSGQETQYF. In DNA form, the CDR3 reads TGTGCCAGCAGTATAAGACTATCCGGGCAGGAGACCCAGTACTTC.

This sequence joins TRBV15 and TRBJ1-3, with TRBD1 matching over 7 bases. CDR1 LNHNV and CDR2 YYDKDF come from the germline V gene (reference sequence). After removal of 1 base from V and 6 bases from J, the junction contained 6 bases not matched to a gene. The CDR3 consists of 15 residues. The CDR3 reads CATSRGAGGENTIYF. The CDR3 nucleotides are TGTGCCACCAGCAGAGGGGCAGGGGGAGAAAACACCATATATTTT.

Here the CDR3 DNA reads TGTGCCAGCAGCCCCCCGACAGGGATGAGTTCACCCCTCCACTTT. It translates to CASSPPTGMSSPLHF. This chain joins TRBV28 and TRBJ1-6, with 7 bases matching TRBD1. Per the germline V gene, CDR1 is MDHEN and CDR2 is SYDVKM. The CDR3 loop spans 15 amino acids. V shed 6 bases, J shed 9 bases, and the junction held 11 bases outside the gene matches.

The chain couples TRBV28 to TRBJ2-1, with 13 bases that match TRBD2. Germline V gene lookup returns CDR1 MDHEN and CDR2 SYDVKM. With 6 bases clipped from V and 4 bases from J, the junction kept 9 bases outside the gene matches. The CDR3 sequence is 17 residues long. CDR3 sequence reads: CASSPGLAGVRYNEQFF. DNA for the CDR3: TGTGCCAGCAGCCCTGGACTAGCGGGAGTTAGATACAATGAGCAGTTCTTC. The full variable domain, in which reference TRBV28 and TRBJ2-1 provide the parts outside the CDR3, is DVKVTQSSRYLVKRTGEKVFLECVQDMDHENMFWYRQDPGLGLRLIYFSYDVKMKEKGDIPEGYSVSREKKERFSLILESASTNQTSMYLCASSPGLAGVRYNEQFFGPGTRLTVL.

J is TRBJ2-7 and V is TRBV9, with a tentative D call TRBD2 (5 bases). This CDR3 region has 15 residues. The germline V and J ends were trimmed by 4 bases and 2 bases, with 16 bases remaining between them. Germline V gives CDR1 SGDLS, CDR2 YYNGEE. CDR3 nucleotide sequence: TGTGCCAGCAGCCCTCAGCTAGCATCTGCCTACGAGCAGTACTTC. Its protein product is CASSPQLASAYEQYF.

The chain joins TRBV28 to TRBJ1-5; D possibly corresponds to TRBD1 (5 bases). The CDR3 sequence is 15 residues long. CDR1 and CDR2 from the germline V gene are MDHEN and SYDVKM. V was trimmed by 6 bases and J by 0 bases, leaving 12 bases between them. CDR3 sequence: CASRNTGFSNQPQHF. The CDR3 DNA reads TGTGCCAGCAGGAACACAGGTTTTAGCAATCAGCCCCAGCATTTT. The full variable domain, rest sourced from reference TRBV28 and TRBJ1-5, is DVKVTQSSRYLVKRTGEKVFLECVQDMDHENMFWYRQDPGLGLRLIYFSYDVKMKEKGDIPEGYSVSREKKERFSLILESASTNQTSMYLCASRNTGFSNQPQHFGDGTRLSIL.

The rearrangement uses TRBV29-1 and TRBJ2-5; D not resolved. V lost 6 bases, J lost 7 bases, and 12 bases lay in between. CDR3 length: 11 residues. Germline loops: CDR1 SQVTM, CDR2 ANQGSEA. The CDR3: CSVGASGTQYF. The CDR3 DNA sequence: TGCAGCGTGGGTGCATCGGGGACCCAGTACTTC.

V usage is TRBV5-1 and J usage is TRBJ2-7, with a weak D call TRBD2 (5 bases). Per the germline V gene, CDR1 is SGHRS and CDR2 is YFSETQ. The CDR3 spans 14 residues. The V end lost 2 bases, the J end lost 2 bases, and 11 bases lay between the germline ends. The CDR3 DNA reads TGCGCCAGCAGCTTAACGGGGTCTGCCTACGAGCAGTACTTC. Its translation: CASSLTGSAYEQYF. The full variable domain, its missing parts supplied by reference TRBV5-1 and TRBJ2-7, is KAGVTQTPRYLIKTRGQQVTLSCSPISGHRSVSWYQQTPGQGLQFLFEYFSETQRNKGNFPGRFSGRQFSNSRSEMNVSTLELGDSALYLCASSLTGSAYEQYFGPGTRLTVT.

The V gene is TRBV5-1, the J gene TRBJ1-5; D not resolved. Germline loops: CDR1 SGHRS, CDR2 YFSETQ. The CDR3 totals 13 residues. V lost 5 bases and J 4 bases, leaving 10 bases between the germline ends. In DNA form, the CDR3 reads TGCGCCAGCAGTGGAGGGATTAATCAGCCCCAGCATTTT. Its protein is CASSGGINQPQHF.

This clone was counted once. V usage is TRBV27 and J usage is TRBJ2-7; the D gene is possibly TRBD2 (7 bases). The germline V gene encodes CDR1 MNHEY and CDR2 SMNVEV (reference sequence). Trimming shortened V by 11 bases and J by 6 bases, and 23 bases separated the two germline ends. This CDR3 has 14 amino acids. The CDR3 DNA sequence: TGTGCCGCTAGGGGGGGAGTGGGTTGGGGCGAGCAGTACTTC. Protein product: CAARGGVGWGEQYF.

This chain connects TRBV5-6 to TRBJ2-7; maybe TRBD2 (5 bases). From germline, CDR1 is SGHDT and CDR2 YYEEEE. Trimming took off 4 bases at V and 3 bases at J, with 17 bases between the two ends. The CDR3 is made up of 15 amino acids. In DNA, the CDR3 is TGTGCCAGCAGCCCTAGAACCAGCGGAGGCTACGAGCAGTACTTC. Amino acids: CASSPRTSGGYEQYF.

This clone was observed a handful of times. The chain uses TRBV27 and TRBJ1-6; D uncertain. The CDR3 sequence is 15 residues long. Per germline, CDR1 MNHEY and CDR2 SMNVEV (reference sequence). Trimming removed 4 bases from V and 7 bases from J, with 14 bases in between. The chain's CDR3 is CASSSDSLGNSPLHF. The CDR3, as DNA: TGTGCCAGCAGTTCGGACTCCCTGGGGAATTCACCCCTCCACTTT.

This chain connects TRBV6-5 to TRBJ1-1, with 7 nucleotides matching TRBD1. This CDR3 spans 11 amino acids. Germline CDR1 and CDR2: MNHEY and SVGAGI. With 6 bases clipped from V and 8 bases from J, the junction kept 3 bases outside the gene matches. The CDR3 protein is CASRWGQEAFF. For the CDR3, the DNA is TGTGCCAGCAGATGGGGACAGGAAGCTTTCTTT.

The count of this clone is one. The V and J genes are TRBV28 and TRBJ1-3, with 7 bases fitting TRBD1. The CDR3 totals 16 residues. The ends lost 11 bases at V and 3 bases at J; junction bases unmatched: 16. Per the germline V gene, CDR1 is MDHEN and CDR2 is SYDVKM. The CDR3 DNA reads as TGTGCCGGCTCGCGATATCACAGGGGAGTTGGAAACACCATATATTTT. Amino acid sequence: CAGSRYHRGVGNTIYF.

This chain joins TRBV6-5 and TRBJ2-4, with 7 bases lining up with TRBD2. There are 14 residues in the CDR3. Germline V lookup: CDR1 MNHEY, CDR2 SVGAGI. Losses at the gene ends were 10 bases for V and 0 bases for J; bases not matched to a gene: 6. The CDR3 DNA reads TGTGCCACCGTGGGGGGGGTAGCCAAAAACATTCAGTACTTC. This codes for CATVGGVAKNIQYF.

The V call is TRBV28, the J call TRBJ1-2, with 9 bases matching TRBD1. V shed 5 bases, J shed 4 bases, and the junction held 5 bases outside the gene matches. The CDR3 contains 14 residues. Germline V CDR1 and CDR2: MDHEN, SYDVKM. The CDR3 sequence is CASSGTGFPYGYTF. Written as DNA, the CDR3 is TGTGCCAGCAGTGGGACAGGGTTTCCCTATGGCTACACCTTC.

CDR3 amino acids: CASKALAAYEQYF. CDR3 nucleotides: TGCGCCAGCAAGGCCCTAGCAGCCTACGAGCAGTACTTC. The chain employs TRBV5-1 and TRBJ2-7; D might be TRBD2 (5 bases). Trimming cost V 6 bases and J 2 bases, with 12 bases left between them. Germline V gene sequence: CDR1 SGHRS, CDR2 YFSETQ. The CDR3 is made up of 13 amino acids.

This chain links TRBV6-6 with TRBJ1-1, with 8 bases fitting TRBD1. The CDR3 is 15 residues long. Germline lookup yields CDR1 MNHNY and CDR2 SVGAGI (reference sequence). Germline trimming cut 6 bases from V and 2 bases from J; bases unmatched to any gene: 8. CDR3: CASSPRQGTNTEAFF. CDR3 nucleotides: TGTGCCAGCAGCCCTAGACAGGGGACAAACACTGAAGCTTTCTTT.

This rearrangement joins TRBV9 to TRBJ2-7; 11 nucleotides agree with TRBD2. The germline gives CDR1 SGDLS, CDR2 YYNGEE. V lost 3 bases and J lost 5; bases outside the gene matches: 10. CDR3 length: 16 amino acids. As DNA, the CDR3 is TGTGCCAGCAGCGGAATATTAGCGGGAGGGCTACACGAGCAGTACTTC. It encodes CASSGILAGGLHEQYF.

The V call is TRBV29-1, the J call TRBJ1-5; perhaps TRBD1 as D (5 bases). The CDR3 spans 14 residues. V lost 7 bases, J lost 3 bases, and 16 bases lay in between. Germline V gives CDR1 SQVTM, CDR2 ANQGSEA. Written as DNA, the CDR3 is TGCAGCGCCAGCGACGGGGGTTCCAATCAGCCCCAGCATTTT. Translation gives CSASDGGSNQPQHF.

V usage is TRBV19 and J usage is TRBJ2-1, with 12 bases aligning to TRBD1. CDR1 and CDR2 (germline): LNHDA, SQIVND (reference sequence). The V gene end was trimmed by 3 bases and the J gene end by 9 bases; junction bases not matched to a gene: 9. This CDR3 region has 16 residues. Written as DNA, the CDR3 is TGTGCCAGTAGTATCTTGGGACAGGGGGCCCAGGGTGAGCAGTTCTTC. Encoded protein: CASSILGQGAQGEQFF.